Reported below is one T cell receptor (beta chain). The method was immunoSEQ multiplex PCR; TCRdb's version includes in-frame clones alone and lacks a portion of them. Among some 37,000 clones, 80% to 95% were seen once, and the ten largest hold roughly 0.38%. This entry is derived from a study of T cell changes during pregnancy in multiple sclerosis. This CDR3 has 14 residues. Trimming removed 1 base at V and 9 bases at J, with 13 bases between. The germline gives CDR1 LNHDA, CDR2 SQIVND (reference sequence). Source: CD4+ T cells from peripheral blood mononuclear cells, taken after pregnancy. The clonotype originates from a female donor in good health, enrolled as a control in a pregnancy study. The V gene is TRBV19, the J gene TRBJ2-1, with D perhaps matching TRBD1 (5 bases). The CDR3 loop reads CASSIGAGQGEQFF. The CDR3 region has the DNA TGTGCCAGTAGTATAGGGGCAGGGCAAGGTGAGCAGTTCTTC.